These T cell receptor beta chains were read from a single sample in a study of cytomegalovirus exposure and HLA in healthy donors. The table came from immunoSEQ multiplex PCR; TCRdb's copy has only in-frame clones and leaves some out. The sample shows under 100,000 clones, around 78% of them seen only once. The sequenced material came from PBMCs. The source is a man in his late teens or twenties in good health and CMV-seropositive. The CDR3 runs from the conserved cysteine through the conserved F or W. A D gene is named only where the DNA matches it firmly. The size of a clone is reported for some rows only, either as once, few or many, or as a class for expanded clones.

CDR3nt,CDR3aa,v_gene,d_gene,j_gene,abundance
TGTGCCAGCAGCATGCGGGAGGGCCACGAGCAGTACTTC,CASSMREGHEQYF,TRBV11-3,TRBD2,TRBJ2-7,-
TGCGCCAGCAGTGCACAGGTCTACGAGCAGTACTTC,CASSAQVYEQYF,TRBV10-2,-,TRBJ2-7,-
TGTGCCAGCACCCCCCCCGACAGCCAAGAGACCCAGTACTTC,CASTPPDSQETQYF,TRBV6-4,-,TRBJ2-5,-
TGTGCCAGCAGCTTAAGGGGACTCTACAATGAGCAGTTCTTC,CASSLRGLYNEQFF,TRBV7-3,-,TRBJ2-1,-
TGTGCCAGCAGCCTCCCCCAGGGTCCGCAAGAGACCCAGTACTTC,CASSLPQGPQETQYF,TRBV5-4,-,TRBJ2-5,-
TGTGCCAGCAGCCCGGGACTTCCTTTTCAGTTCTTC,CASSPGLPFQFF,TRBV7-2,-,TRBJ2-1,-
TGTGCCAGCAGTTCCCTAAACAATGAGCAGTTCTTC,CASSSLNNEQFF,TRBV27,-,TRBJ2-1,few
TGCAGCGGTTCAGGCATTGGTGAGCAGTACTTC,CSGSGIGEQYF,TRBV29-1,-,TRBJ2-7,few
TGTGCCAGTAGTGACAGGGGATCCTACGAGCAGTACTTC,CASSDRGSYEQYF,TRBV19,TRBD1,TRBJ2-7,-
TGTGCCAGCAGTTTAGATGTGGGGGCGAAGCAGTTCTTC,CASSLDVGAKQFF,TRBV28,-,TRBJ2-1,-
TGTGCCAGCACCGAACTGGACACGCCCCATGAGCAGTTCTTC,CASTELDTPHEQFF,TRBV13,-,TRBJ2-1,-
TGTGCCAGCAGCTTAGCTCACAGGAATTATGGCTACACCTTC,CASSLAHRNYGYTF,TRBV11-2,-,TRBJ1-2,-
TGTGCCAGCAGTGAACACCCCCTCGGGGGGAGCGAGCAGTACTTC,CASSEHPLGGSEQYF,TRBV6-1,TRBD2,TRBJ2-7,-
TGCGCCAGCAGCCAAGGTCGACTAGCGGGAGATAGAGAGACCCAGTACTTC,CASSQGRLAGDRETQYF,TRBV4-1,TRBD2,TRBJ2-5,-
TGTGCCAGCAACAACGATTCACCCCTCCACTTT,CASNNDSPLHF,TRBV6-1,-,TRBJ1-6,-
TGTGCCAGCACCCGGGGGGGCCAGCCCCAGCATTTT,CASTRGGQPQHF,TRBV6-6,-,TRBJ1-5,-
TGCGCCAGCAGCCAAGAGGGCAGGCCAAGCACAGATACGCAGTATTTT,CASSQEGRPSTDTQYF,TRBV4-1,-,TRBJ2-3,-
TGTGCCAGCAGCCAAGAAGCGGCGGGGGCGATATCCTACGAGCAGTACTTC,CASSQEAAGAISYEQYF,TRBV4-2,-,TRBJ2-7,-
TGCGCCAGCAGCCAAGCAACAGGGGCATCGGATGAAAAACTGTTTTTT,CASSQATGASDEKLFF,TRBV4-1,TRBD1,TRBJ1-4,-
TGCGCCAGTCAAGCCGGGTCACCGTACAACGGAGATCAGCCCCAGCATTTT,CASQAGSPYNGDQPQHF,TRBV10-1,-,TRBJ1-5,-
TGTGCCAGCAGTTTAGGACAGGGTCTCGCTGGCTACACCTTC,CASSLGQGLAGYTF,TRBV27,TRBD1,TRBJ1-2,-
TGCGCCAGCAGCCAAGATACAGTTCCCTCCTACGAGCAGTACTTC,CASSQDTVPSYEQYF,TRBV4-1,-,TRBJ2-7,-
TGTGCCAGCAGAGTTAGCGGGGCCCCCTACAATGAGCAGTTCTTC,CASRVSGAPYNEQFF,TRBV7-8,TRBD2,TRBJ2-1,-
TGTGCCAGCAGCCCGCCAGGCCATGAGCAGTTCTTC,CASSPPGHEQFF,TRBV14,-,TRBJ2-1,once
TGTGCCAGCAGATATACAGGGGGCGTAACTGAAGCTTTCTTT,CASRYTGGVTEAFF,TRBV2,TRBD1,TRBJ1-1,few
TGCGCCAGCAGCCTTTCGGACAGGGGTGACTATGGCTACACCTTC,CASSLSDRGDYGYTF,TRBV5-1,TRBD1,TRBJ1-2,-
TGTGCCAGCAGCTTAGGACAGTGGAACACTGAAGCTTTCTTT,CASSLGQWNTEAFF,TRBV11-2,-,TRBJ1-1,-
TGTGCCAGTAGTATATTATCCCCTTTGCAGGGGGCAAACACCGGGGAGCTGTTTTTT,CASSILSPLQGANTGELFF,TRBV19,TRBD1,TRBJ2-2,-
TGCGCCAGCACCACAGAAAACCAAGAGACCCAGTACTTC,CASTTENQETQYF,TRBV5-1,-,TRBJ2-5,few
TGTGCCAGCAGTTCCAGGGCCACGACGGCGGATGGCTACACCTTC,CASSSRATTADGYTF,TRBV6-1,-,TRBJ1-2,-
TGCAGCGTTAGTCTGGGACTCGCCGAGCAGTACTTC,CSVSLGLAEQYF,TRBV29-1,-,TRBJ2-7,-
TGTGCCAGTAGTATGGAGAGTAGCAATCAGCCCCAGCATTTT,CASSMESSNQPQHF,TRBV19,-,TRBJ1-5,-
TGTGCCAGCTCATCCTCCCGGACAGGAACCTACGAGCAGTACTTC,CASSSSRTGTYEQYF,TRBV18,TRBD1,TRBJ2-7,-
TGTGCCATCACCCAGGACAGGGGGGTGGCTGAAGCTTTCTTT,CAITQDRGVAEAFF,TRBV10-3,TRBD1,TRBJ1-1,-
TGTGCCAGCAGCGTAGGGGGCTCCGACACTGAAGCTTTCTTT,CASSVGGSDTEAFF,TRBV9,-,TRBJ1-1,-
TGTGCCAGCAGCTGGGCTAGCGGGAGGGCCTACGAGCAGTACTTC,CASSWASGRAYEQYF,TRBV7-8,TRBD2,TRBJ2-7,-
TGTGCCAGCAGCGTCGGGACAGGGGGTTACGAGCAGTACTTC,CASSVGTGGYEQYF,TRBV6-6,TRBD1,TRBJ2-7,few